This TCR beta chain was retrieved from a study of T cells after yellow fever vaccination. Findings and limits, study-wide: Researchers cautioned that FACS-sorted repertoires could harbor abundant clonotypes contaminating from the bulk population. In post-booster samples, most primary-vaccination clones reappeared (about 96% CD4, 88% CD8). Weaker, the secondary response peaked sooner, at day 5 versus 15.

This clonotype was seen at least ten times. Its antigen remains unknown. TCRdb independently ran MiXCR on the 5' RACE reads; one entry per CDR3 protein. The sample consists of approximately 150,000 distinct CDR3 sequences, roughly 6.2% of them appearing once. This CDR3 is built from 15 residues. Trimming cost V 6 bases and J 2 bases, with 13 bases left between them. CDR1 and CDR2 (germline): SGHAT, FQNNGV. The chain has TRBV11-2 and TRBJ2-2; tentative D call: TRBD2 (6 bases). Sample: CD4+ T cells sorted from PBMCs, taken on the day of the first yellow fever vaccination. The receptor was derived from a young man who received the YFV17D yellow fever vaccine. As DNA, the CDR3 is TGTGCCAGCAGGAAACGGGGGTCCAACACCGGGGAGCTGTTTTTT. Residues: CASRKRGSNTGELFF.